The source of this TCR beta chain is a study of blood T cell repertoires in COVID-19. Study-wide context: PBMCs, B-cell-depleted T cells, or T cells were the source of the cDNA or gDNA that made up the material.

Original data processing: Amplification of reference gene primers provided the estimated nucleated cell counts. Clones were sequenced by immunoSEQ multiplex PCR, and TCRdb holds only the in-frame ones, with some missing. The V and J calls and clone size come from that table; D and trimming were worked out from the DNA. The table lists more than 200,000 clones, 70% to 90% of them singletons, with 10% to 12% in the top ten. The study drew participants aged 18 to 89 years from approximately 25 US areas. Each recovered donor of Cohort 3 presented with two negative PCRs, clearance, or symptom resolution. Between the trimmed V and J ends, which lost 3 bases and 2 bases, there was a span of 24 bases. The CDR3 has 19 residues.

The receptor was isolated from a young man who had recovered from COVID-19. This chain uses TRBV6-7 with TRBJ2-3; D possibly corresponds to TRBD2 (6 bases). TRBV6-7 is placed among ORFs of uncertain function. Material for sequencing was PBMCs or T cells enriched from blood (not recorded which). CDR3: CASSYPGAGNNLDTDTQYF. The CDR3 DNA follows: TGTGCCAGCAGTTATCCTGGTGCGGGGAACAACCTAGACACAGATACGCAGTATTTT.